The rows below give T cell receptor beta chains drawn from one sample of a study of T cell changes during pregnancy in multiple sclerosis. TCRdb's copy holds only in-frame clones and misses some; the assay was immunoSEQ multiplex PCR. The profile shows fewer than 35,000 clones, about nine tenths of them singletons. The sequenced sample was CD8+ T cells from peripheral blood mononuclear cells, obtained in the second trimester of pregnancy. The receptor set was obtained from a female donor with multiple sclerosis, enrolled in a pregnancy study. The conserved cysteine and the conserved F or W are not part of the CDR3 here. Each record gives: CDR3 protein, V gene, J gene.

ASSVGSGWTEAF	TRBV9	TRBJ1-1
ASSLWKQGYGYT	TRBV28	TRBJ1-2
ASNLQGADTEAF	TRBV7-9	TRBJ1-1
ASSGNRGSGNTIY	TRBV7-9	TRBJ1-3
ASSEWEENEQF	TRBV25-1	TRBJ2-1
ASSPLEREGLGTQY	TRBV18	TRBJ2-3
ASSVNRGVGEKLF	TRBV11-2	TRBJ1-4
ASSVDGRGTTNYGYT	TRBV9	TRBJ1-2
ASSPAGPYEQY	TRBV7-2	TRBJ2-7
ASSQDWQRLY	TRBV4-1	TRBJ2-7
ASSEDGGTSYEQY	TRBV6-1	TRBJ2-7
ASTKGGSPYEQY	TRBV13	TRBJ2-7
ASSPNGGVALKLEAF	TRBV13	TRBJ1-1
ASRGLMGQGIGELF	TRBV27	TRBJ2-2
ASSVASGSYEQY	TRBV9	TRBJ2-7
ASSPTGQYSGNTIY	TRBV5-6	TRBJ1-3
ASSEEGTGNEQY	TRBV10-1	TRBJ2-7
ASSLGGSGSRTDTQY	TRBV5-6	TRBJ2-3
ASSADSYEQY	TRBV6-1	TRBJ2-7
ASSLAGTYEQY	TRBV28	TRBJ2-7
ASSLGQGKNEKLF	TRBV5-5	TRBJ1-4